These 12 T cell receptor beta chains were all obtained from the same sample, sequenced in a study of CD8 T cells in ankylosing spondylitis. From the 5' RACE reads, TCRdb called clonotypes with MiXCR, one entry per CDR3 protein. The sample carries roughly 280,000 distinct CDR3 sequences, approximately 20% recorded once. Sequencing was done on a sample of blood, either unsorted or a sorted T cell fraction (not recorded which). These receptors came from a male donor with ankylosing spondylitis or in good health (not recorded which).

This clonotype was picked up a small number of times. The gene calls are TRBV7-8 and TRBJ1-1, with 7 bases matching TRBD1. Unmatched junction bases numbered 9, after V lost 7 bases and J lost 1 base. Germline lookup yields CDR1 SGHVS and CDR2 FQNEAQ. The CDR3 is made up of 15 amino acids. CDR3 sequence reads: CASKSTGATNTEAFF. The CDR3 nucleotides are TGTGCCAGCAAGTCCACAGGGGCGACGAACACTGAAGCTTTCTTT.

Note on this clonotype: A much larger clone lies one base from this, so it may be a read error. The gene calls are TRBV5-1 and TRBJ2-4, with D perhaps matching TRBD1 (6 bases). V was cut by 5 bases and J by 5 bases, with 11 bases left in between. This CDR3 comprises 13 residues. CDR1 and CDR2 from the germline V gene are SGHRS and YFSETQ. DNA for the CDR3: TGCGCCAGCAGACTGGCAGGGGAAAACATTCAGTACTTC. Its protein is CASRLAGENIQYF.

This clonotype was counted between two and nine times. V and J are TRBV5-1 and TRBJ1-1, with a tentative D call TRBD1 (5 bases). Trimming removed 2 bases from V and 1 base from J, with 9 bases in between. Germline CDR1 SGHRS, CDR2 YFSETQ. The CDR3 covers 14 residues. Written as DNA, the CDR3 is TGCGCCAGCAGCTTCGGGGCGAGGAACACTGAAGCTTTCTTT. Translated: CASSFGARNTEAFF.

The chain joins TRBV5-1 to TRBJ2-1; 7 bases match TRBD1. V shed 7 bases and J 8 bases; nucleotides not matched to a gene: 9. In germline, CDR1 is SGHRS, CDR2 YFSETQ. The CDR3 extends over 13 amino acids. The CDR3 coding sequence is TGCGCCAGCCATTATCAGGGGGTATATGAGCAGTTCTTC. The encoded protein is CASHYQGVYEQFF.

The chain links TRBV7-3 to TRBJ2-5; D call uncertain. The V end was cut by 3 bases, the J end by 2 bases, with 7 bases between. Per the germline V gene, CDR1 is SGHTA and CDR2 is FQGTGA. The CDR3 contains 13 residues. Here the CDR3 reads CASSFNNQETQYF. CDR3 DNA sequence: TGTGCCAGCAGCTTCAACAATCAAGAGACCCAGTACTTC. The entire variable domain, with the rest obtained from reference TRBV7-3 and TRBJ2-5, is as follows: GAGVSQTPSNKVTEKGKYVELRCDPISGHTALYWYRQSLGQGPEFLIYFQGTGAADDSGLPNDRFFAVRPEGSVSTLKIQRTERGDSAVYLCASSFNNQETQYFGPGTRLLVL.

The V gene is TRBV6-1, the J gene TRBJ1-1; tentative D call: TRBD1 (6 bases). Deletions cut 6 bases from V and 2 bases from J, with 16 bases between. CDR1 is MNHNS, CDR2 SASEGT, per germline. The CDR3 spans 15 residues. In nucleotides, the CDR3 is TGTGCCAGCAGCTCAACTTCGGGGGCCAACACTGAAGCTTTCTTT. It yields the protein CASSSTSGANTEAFF.

This clonotype was recorded many times. This chain uses TRBV12-3 or TRBV12-4 with TRBJ1-6; D gene ambiguous. V lost 1 base, J lost 7 bases, and 8 bases lay in between. This CDR3 region has 14 residues. The CDR3 DNA follows: TGTGCCAGCAGTTTAGTAGAAGGGAATTCACCCCTCCACTTT. The encoded protein is CASSLVEGNSPLHF.

The V and J genes are TRBV3-1 and TRBJ1-5, with D tentatively TRBD1 (5 bases). The CDR3 length is 15 residues. Trimming took off 2 bases at V and 4 bases at J, with 12 bases between the two ends. Germline V CDR1 and CDR2: LGHDT, YNNKEL (reference sequence). CDR3 region: CASSQMLGQNQPQHF. The CDR3 DNA reads TGTGCCAGCAGCCAAATGTTAGGACAAAATCAGCCCCAGCATTTT. Full variable domain (remainder filled in from reference TRBV3-1 and TRBJ1-5): DTAVSQTPKYLVTQMGNDKSIKCEQNLGHDTMYWYKQDSKKFLKIMFSYNNKELIINETVPNRFSPKSPDKAHLNLHINSLELGDSAVYFCASSQMLGQNQPQHFGDGTRLSIL.

The sample holds a few counts of this clonotype. The chain carries TRBV20-1 and TRBJ1-6; D gene unclear. Germline-derived CDR1 and CDR2 are DFQATT and SNEGSKA (reference sequence). V shed 8 bases and J shed 0 bases, with 8 bases lying between them. The CDR3 has 13 amino acids. CDR3 DNA: TGCAGTACTTCGAGCTCCTATAATTCACCCCTCCACTTT. Translation: CSTSSSYNSPLHF.

With regard to this clonotype: One end of the junction varies from germline; a read error may be responsible. CDR3 sequence reads: CSARDYLYNEQSF. The CDR3 region has the DNA TGCAGTGCTAGGGACTACCTGTACAATGAGCAGTCCTTC. The V gene is TRBV20-1, the J gene TRBJ2-1; tentatively, D is TRBD2 (6 bases). Germline V gives CDR1 DFQATT, CDR2 SNEGSKA (reference sequence). This CDR3 is built from 13 residues.

This clonotype was seen a handful of times. The rearrangement uses TRBV10-3 and TRBJ2-5; D possibly corresponds to TRBD1 (5 bases). This CDR3 spans 13 amino acids. The germline V gene has CDR1 ENHRY and CDR2 SYGVKD. Between the trimmed V and J ends, which lost 10 bases and 0 bases, there was a span of 12 bases. The CDR3 bases are TGTGCCACCACCAGGGCAAACCAAGAGACCCAGTACTTC. Amino acid sequence: CATTRANQETQYF.

This clonotype has at least ten counts. The rearrangement links TRBV5-1 to TRBJ1-1; 7 bases are a match to TRBD1. The trim removed 4 bases at V and 1 base at J, leaving 4 bases unmatched. Germline CDR1 and CDR2: SGHRS and YFSETQ. The CDR3 is made up of 14 amino acids. The CDR3 nucleotides read TGCGCCAGCAGCCCGGGGACAGCGAACACTGAAGCTTTCTTT. It translates to CASSPGTANTEAFF.